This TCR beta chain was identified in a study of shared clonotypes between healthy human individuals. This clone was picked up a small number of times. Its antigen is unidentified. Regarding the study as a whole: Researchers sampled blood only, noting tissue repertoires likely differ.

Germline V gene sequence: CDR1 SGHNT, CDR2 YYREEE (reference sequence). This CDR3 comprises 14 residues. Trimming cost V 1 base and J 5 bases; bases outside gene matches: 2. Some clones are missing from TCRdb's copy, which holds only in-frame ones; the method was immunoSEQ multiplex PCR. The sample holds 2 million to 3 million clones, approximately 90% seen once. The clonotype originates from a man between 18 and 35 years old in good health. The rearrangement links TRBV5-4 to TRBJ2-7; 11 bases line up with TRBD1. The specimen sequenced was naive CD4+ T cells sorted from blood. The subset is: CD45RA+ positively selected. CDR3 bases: TGTGCCAGCAGCTTGAGGGACAGGGGGAACGAGCAGTACTTC. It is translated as CASSLRDRGNEQYF.